This T cell receptor (beta chain) is from a study of CD8 T cells in ankylosing spondylitis (dated by TCRdb to about 2017). Looking at the study overall: T cell receptor beta repertoires were profiled in healthy donors and ankylosing spondylitis patients so that disease-linked TCR variants could be found. The full study cohort was made up of 25 ankylosing spondylitis patients and about a hundred healthy donors. Peripheral blood was sampled, and synovial fluid was additionally collected from ankylosing spondylitis patients.

Taken from cysteine to phenylalanine, the CDR3 has 15 residues. Of all the DNA, just the CDR3 is kept, 45 bases in frame from base 1. V is shortened by 5 bases, J by 0 bases, and the region joining them spans 8 bases. This clonotype was observed at least ten times. Its recognized antigen is unknown. No base-level quality is on record; no much larger clone is a single base apart. General findings and caveats noted by the study authors: Significant enrichment of the disease-linked clones was reported in matched synovial fluid samples from ankylosing spondylitis patients. Some motif variants had previously been reported in the synovial fluid and blood of reactive arthritis patients, which suggests shared mechanisms of disease initiation. The disease-linked clones had a CD8+ phenotype and were found at relatively low frequencies in peripheral blood. A TCR beta motif made up of 7 to 9 highly homologous amino acid variants appeared to be characteristic of blood from ankylosing spondylitis patients.

The run used an Illumina HiSeq 2500. Quantitative 5'-RACE with molecular barcodes was the method used to prepare the TCR beta libraries. From the authors' description of their analysis: Disease-linked TCR variants were identified with a new computational method built on a probabilistic model of VDJ rearrangement. The public reads were run again by TCRdb, first through fastp at Q25 and then through MiXCR, and only productive beta chains were kept. CDR3 protein duplicates are merged, each entry listing the most common genes and DNA. TCRdb's processing, not the authors' own work, is the source of the V and J calls. This sample gives roughly 180,000 distinct CDR3 sequences in total; 10% to 15% of them show up just once. About 10% of the sample lies in the top ten.

The chain joins TRBV12-3 or TRBV12-4 to TRBJ2-6, with no confidently assigned D gene. This TCR was sampled from a female donor with ankylosing spondylitis or in good health (not recorded which). The sequencing sample was made of blood, either unsorted or a sorted T cell fraction (not recorded which). The CDR3 reads CASSLTDSGANVLTF. The DNA reads as follows: TGTGCCAGCAGTCTAACGGACTCTGGGGCCAACGTCCTGACTTTC.